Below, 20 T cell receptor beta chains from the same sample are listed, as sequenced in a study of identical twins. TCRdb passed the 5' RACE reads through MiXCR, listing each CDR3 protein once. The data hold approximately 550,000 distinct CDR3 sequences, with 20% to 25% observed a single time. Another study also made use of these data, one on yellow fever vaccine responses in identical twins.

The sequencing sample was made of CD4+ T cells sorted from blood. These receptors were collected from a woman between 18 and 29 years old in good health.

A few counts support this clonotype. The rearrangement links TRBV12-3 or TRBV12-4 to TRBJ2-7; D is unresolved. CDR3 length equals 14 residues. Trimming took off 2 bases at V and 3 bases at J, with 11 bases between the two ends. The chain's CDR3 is CASSLRYSNYEQYF. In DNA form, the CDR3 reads TGTGCCAGCAGTTTACGTTACAGCAACTACGAGCAGTACTTC.

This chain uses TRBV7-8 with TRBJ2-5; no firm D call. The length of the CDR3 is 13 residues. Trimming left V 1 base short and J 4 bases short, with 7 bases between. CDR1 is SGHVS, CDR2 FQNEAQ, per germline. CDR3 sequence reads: CASSLGWVETQYF. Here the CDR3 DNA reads TGTGCCAGCAGCTTAGGTTGGGTAGAGACCCAGTACTTC.

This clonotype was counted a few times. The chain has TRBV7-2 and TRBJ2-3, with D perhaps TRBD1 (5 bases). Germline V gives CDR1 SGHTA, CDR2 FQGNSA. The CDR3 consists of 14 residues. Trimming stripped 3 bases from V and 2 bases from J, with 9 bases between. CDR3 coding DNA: TGTGCCAGCAGCTTTTCGACAGACACAGATACGCAGTATTTT. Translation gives CASSFSTDTDTQYF. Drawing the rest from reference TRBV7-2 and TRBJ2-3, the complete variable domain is GAGVSQSPSNKVTEKGKDVELRCDPISGHTALYWYRQSLGQGLEFLIYFQGNSAPDKSGLPSDRFSAERTGGSVSTLTIQRTQQEDSAVYLCASSFSTDTDTQYFGPGTRLTVL.

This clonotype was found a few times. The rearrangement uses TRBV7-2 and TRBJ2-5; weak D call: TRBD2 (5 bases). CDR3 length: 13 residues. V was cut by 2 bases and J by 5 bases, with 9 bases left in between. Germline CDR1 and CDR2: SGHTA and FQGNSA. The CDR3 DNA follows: TGTGCCAGCAGCTTAACCACGGGGGAGACCCAGTACTTC. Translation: CASSLTTGETQYF. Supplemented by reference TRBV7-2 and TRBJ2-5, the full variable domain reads GAGVSQSPSNKVTEKGKDVELRCDPISGHTALYWYRQSLGQGLEFLIYFQGNSAPDKSGLPSDRFSAERTGGSVSTLTIQRTQQEDSAVYLCASSLTTGETQYFGPGTRLLVL.

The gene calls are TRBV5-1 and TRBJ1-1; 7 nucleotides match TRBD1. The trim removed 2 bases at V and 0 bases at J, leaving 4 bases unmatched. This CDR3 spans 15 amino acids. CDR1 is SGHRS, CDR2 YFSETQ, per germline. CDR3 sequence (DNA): TGCGCCAGCAGCTTCTCCGGACAGGTGAACACTGAAGCTTTCTTT. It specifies CASSFSGQVNTEAFF.

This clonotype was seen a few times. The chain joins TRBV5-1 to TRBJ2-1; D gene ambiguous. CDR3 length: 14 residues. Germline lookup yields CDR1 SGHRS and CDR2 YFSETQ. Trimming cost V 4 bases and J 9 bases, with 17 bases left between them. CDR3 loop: CASSPSSTPFEQFF. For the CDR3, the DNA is TGCGCCAGCAGCCCAAGTAGCACACCCTTTGAGCAGTTCTTC.

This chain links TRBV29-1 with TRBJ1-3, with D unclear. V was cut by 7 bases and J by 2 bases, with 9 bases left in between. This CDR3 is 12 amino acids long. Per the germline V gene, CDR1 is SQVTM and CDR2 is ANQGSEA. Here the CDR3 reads CSGTSAGNTIYF. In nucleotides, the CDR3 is TGCAGCGGGACCTCGGCTGGAAACACCATATATTTT.

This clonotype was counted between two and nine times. The DNA of the CDR3 is TGTGCCAGCAACTCGGGAGCCGGGGAGCTGTTTTTT. Its translation is CASNSGAGELFF. The V call is TRBV12-3 or TRBV12-4, the J call TRBJ2-2, with D tentatively TRBD2 (6 bases). This CDR3 spans 12 amino acids. V lost 7 bases, J lost 6 bases, and 9 bases lay in between.

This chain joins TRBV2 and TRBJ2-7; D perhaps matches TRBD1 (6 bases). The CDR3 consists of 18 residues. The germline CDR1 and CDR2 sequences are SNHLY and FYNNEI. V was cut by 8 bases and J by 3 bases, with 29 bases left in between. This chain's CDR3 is CASCLYTRGGHRNYEQYF. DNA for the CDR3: TGTGCCAGCTGTCTCTACACTCGAGGGGGACACCGTAACTACGAGCAGTACTTC. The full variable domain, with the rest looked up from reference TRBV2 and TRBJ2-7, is EPEVTQTPSHQVTQMGQEVILRCVPISNHLYFYWYRQILGQKVEFLVSFYNNEISEKSEIFDDQFSVERPDGSNFTLKIRSTKLEDSAMYFCASCLYTRGGHRNYEQYFGPGTRLTVT.

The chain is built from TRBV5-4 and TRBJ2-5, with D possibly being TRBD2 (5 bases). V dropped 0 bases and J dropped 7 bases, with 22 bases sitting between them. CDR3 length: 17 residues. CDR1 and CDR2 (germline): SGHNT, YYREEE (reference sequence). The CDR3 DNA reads TGTGCCAGCAGCTTGGTGGGCGCCCCGACGGGGTTGGGGACCCAGTACTTC. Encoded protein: CASSLVGAPTGLGTQYF.

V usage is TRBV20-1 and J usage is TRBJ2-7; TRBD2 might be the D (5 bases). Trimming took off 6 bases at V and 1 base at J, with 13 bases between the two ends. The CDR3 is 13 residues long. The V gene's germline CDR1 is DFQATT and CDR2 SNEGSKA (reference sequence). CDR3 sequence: CSAARGPSYEQYF. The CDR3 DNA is TGCAGTGCGGCTCGGGGTCCATCCTACGAGCAGTACTTC.

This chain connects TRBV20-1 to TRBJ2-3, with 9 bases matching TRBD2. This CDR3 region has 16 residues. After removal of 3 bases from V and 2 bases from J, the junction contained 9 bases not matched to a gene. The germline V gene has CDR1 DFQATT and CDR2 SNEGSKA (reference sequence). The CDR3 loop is CSARGIAGGDTDTQYF. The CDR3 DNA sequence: TGCAGTGCTAGGGGAATTGCGGGAGGGGACACAGATACGCAGTATTTT.

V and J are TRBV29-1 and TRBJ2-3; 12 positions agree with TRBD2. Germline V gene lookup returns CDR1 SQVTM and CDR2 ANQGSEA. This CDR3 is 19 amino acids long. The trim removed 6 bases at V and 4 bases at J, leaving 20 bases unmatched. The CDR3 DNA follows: TGCAGCGTCGGAAGAGGGGCTAGCGGGAGGGCCGGGAAGCCAGATACGCAGTATTTT. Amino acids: CSVGRGASGRAGKPDTQYF.

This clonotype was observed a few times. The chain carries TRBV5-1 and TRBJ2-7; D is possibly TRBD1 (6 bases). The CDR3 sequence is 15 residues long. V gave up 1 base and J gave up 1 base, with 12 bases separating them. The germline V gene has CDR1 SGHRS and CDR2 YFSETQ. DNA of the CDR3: TGCGCCAGCAGCTTGTACTTTGACAGGTCCTACGAGCAGTACTTC. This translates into CASSLYFDRSYEQYF.

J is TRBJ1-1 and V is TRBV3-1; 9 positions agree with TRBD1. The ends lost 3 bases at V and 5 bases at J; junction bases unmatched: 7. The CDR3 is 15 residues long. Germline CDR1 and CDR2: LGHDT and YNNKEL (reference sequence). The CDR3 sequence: CASSHATGGGTEAFF. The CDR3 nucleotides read TGTGCCAGCAGCCACGCGACAGGGGGAGGGACTGAAGCTTTCTTT.

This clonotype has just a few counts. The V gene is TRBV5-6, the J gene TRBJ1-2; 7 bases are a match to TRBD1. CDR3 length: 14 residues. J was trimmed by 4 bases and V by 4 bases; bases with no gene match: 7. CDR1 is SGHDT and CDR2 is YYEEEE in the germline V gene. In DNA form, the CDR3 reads TGTGCCAGCAGCCCACAGGGACAGATCTATGGCTACACCTTC. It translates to CASSPQGQIYGYTF.

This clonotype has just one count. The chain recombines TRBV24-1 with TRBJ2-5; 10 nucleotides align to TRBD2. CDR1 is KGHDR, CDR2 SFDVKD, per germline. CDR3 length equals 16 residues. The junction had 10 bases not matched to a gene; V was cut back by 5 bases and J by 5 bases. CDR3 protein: CATSAKRLAGVETQYF. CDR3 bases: TGTGCCACCAGTGCCAAAAGACTAGCGGGCGTGGAGACCCAGTACTTC.

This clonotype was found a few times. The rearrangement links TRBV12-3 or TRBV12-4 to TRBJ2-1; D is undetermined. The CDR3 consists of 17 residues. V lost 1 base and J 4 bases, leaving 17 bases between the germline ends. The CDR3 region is CASSLDPLSLTYNEQFF. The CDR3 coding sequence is TGTGCCAGCAGTTTAGACCCCCTTAGTTTAACTTACAATGAGCAGTTCTTC.

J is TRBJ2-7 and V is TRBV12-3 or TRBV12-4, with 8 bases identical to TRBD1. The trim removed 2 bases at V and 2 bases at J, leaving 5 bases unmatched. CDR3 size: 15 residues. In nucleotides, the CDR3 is TGTGCCAGCAGTTTACTGGGGACAGGTCCCTACGAGCAGTACTTC. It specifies CASSLLGTGPYEQYF.

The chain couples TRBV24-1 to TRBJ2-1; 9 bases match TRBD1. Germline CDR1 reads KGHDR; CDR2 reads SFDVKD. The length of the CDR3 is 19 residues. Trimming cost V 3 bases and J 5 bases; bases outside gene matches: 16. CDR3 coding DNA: TGTGCCACCAGTGATGTGCCGGGACAGGGAAATAGAATCGACAATGAGCAGTTCTTC. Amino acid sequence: CATSDVPGQGNRIDNEQFF.